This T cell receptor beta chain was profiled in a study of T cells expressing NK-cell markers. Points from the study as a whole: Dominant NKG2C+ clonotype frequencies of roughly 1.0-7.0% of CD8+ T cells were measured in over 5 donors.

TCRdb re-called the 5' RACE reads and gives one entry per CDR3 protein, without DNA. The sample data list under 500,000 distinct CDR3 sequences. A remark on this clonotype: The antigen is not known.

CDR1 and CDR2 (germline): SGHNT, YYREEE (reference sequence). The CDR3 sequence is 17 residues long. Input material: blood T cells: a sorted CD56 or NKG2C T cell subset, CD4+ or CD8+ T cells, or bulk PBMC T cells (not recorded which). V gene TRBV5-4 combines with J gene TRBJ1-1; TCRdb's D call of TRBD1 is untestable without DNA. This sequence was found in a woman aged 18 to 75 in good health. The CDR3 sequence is CASSFLPGQGARAEAFF.